The clone carrying this T cell receptor beta chain was picked up many times. The antigen is not known. Lactation, pregnancy, other autoimmune disease or uncontrolled infection led to exclusion of patients. TCR beta CDR3 regions were amplified from RNA transcripts. Primed by the HTBI set, a first-round RT-PCR was run on the TCR CDR3. MiXCR, run by TCRdb on the multiplex PCR reads, gives a single entry per CDR3 protein. The sample includes about 680,000 distinct CDR3 sequences, just over 35% of them seen just once. V was pared by 5 bases and J by 5 bases, with 10 bases between. Germline CDR1 SGHTA, CDR2 FQGNSA. This CDR3 region has 12 residues. This specimen comes from a study of T cells in Graves' hyperthyroidism and ophthalmopathy. Study summary: Peripheral blood collection took place at initial diagnosis, before any treatment.

Findings of the study overall: Ophthalmopathy stood apart from stable hyperthyroidism in a 13 V-J model.

The sequenced sample consisted of blood. This TCR was recovered from a woman in her 40s with Graves' hyperthyroidism. This chain links TRBV7-2 with TRBJ2-7, with no clear D. CDR3 protein: CASSATRNEQYF. The DNA for the CDR3 is TGTGCCAGCAGCGCGACTCGGAACGAGCAGTACTTC.